The text below deals with one T cell receptor (beta chain). Germline values: CDR1 SGHAT, CDR2 FQNNGV. The CDR3 has 18 amino acids. V dropped 5 bases and J dropped 0; count of bases not matched to a gene: 12. TCRdb re-called the RT-PCR reads through MiXCR, storing one row per CDR3 protein. The repertoire holds about 680,000 distinct CDR3 sequences, with approximately 15% as singletons. Sequenced material: memory CD4+ T cells from blood. The source is a female donor in good health, serving as a healthy control. The V gene is TRBV11-2, the J gene TRBJ2-1; 8 bases line up with TRBD2. The CDR3 nucleotides are TGTGCCAGCAGCAACCCCAGCGGGGGATCCCCCTCCTACAATGAGCAGTTCTTC. Translating gives CASSNPSGGSPSYNEQFF.